This T cell receptor beta chain was sequenced during a study of CD8 T cells in Susac syndrome. Sequencing of TCR beta was performed on blood CD8+ and CD4+ T cells. The individuals used as controls were healthy donors who had been matched for both age and sex. The CDR3 length is 14 residues. The V and J ends lost 7 bases and 4 bases, in that order; junction bases with no gene match: 8. When the RNA was reverse transcribed, random hexamers were used with an input of about 0.45 to 1 ug. immunoSEQ multiplex PCR amplified TCR beta CDR3 across 54 Vbeta, 13 Jbeta. TCRdb ran MiXCR on the immunoSEQ multiplex PCR reads and lists one entry per CDR3 protein. The data contain approximately 170,000 distinct CDR3 sequences, 90% to 95% of them singletons.

This clonotype was sampled from a human donor in good health. The chain employs TRBV12-3 or TRBV12-4 and TRBJ1-1; TRBD1 matches 8 bases. Sequenced input: CD4+ T cells from PBMCs. CDR3 sequence (DNA): TGTGCCAGCACCCCGGGACAGGCCGTCACTGAAGCTTTCTTT. Residues: CASTPGQAVTEAFF.